This is a list of T cell receptor beta chains from one sample in a study of shared clonotypes between healthy human individuals. The data were produced by immunoSEQ multiplex PCR, yet TCRdb's version contains in-frame clones alone and is incomplete. The sample has approximately 500,000 clones; about 75% are singletons. The sequenced material came from PBMCs. These receptors all stem from a woman aged 40 to 49 in good health. Some clones in this sample may be carry-over from other donors' samples. Both conserved end residues are trimmed from each CDR3. The listing skips clone size in some rows; elsewhere it reads once, few, many or a size class.

NA | TRBJ2-2 | TRBV5-5 | ASSLIAGLNTGELF
NA | TRBJ2-2 | TRBV4-3 | ASSQGDDGELF
NA | TRBJ1-3 | TRBV5-6 | ASSFSGIGNTIY
NA | TRBJ2-7 | TRBV25-1 | ASMGRTAGFEQY
NA | TRBJ1-2 | TRBV5-1 | ASSLMPATNYGYT
NA | TRBJ1-2 | TRBV19 | ASRTTTGANYGYT
many | TRBJ1-1 | TRBV5-1 | ASSFTGVNTEAF
NA | TRBJ1-2 | TRBV15 | ATSRGGIYGYT
NA | TRBJ1-4 | TRBV7-9 | ASSPDRYNEKLF
NA | TRBJ1-5 | TRBV28 | ASSSGTVNQPQH
NA | TRBJ1-2 | TRBV7-9 | ASNRQGEGGYT
NA | TRBJ2-5 | TRBV5-1 | ASSLAGSETQY
NA | TRBJ2-1 | TRBV11-2 | ASSRAGSQF
NA | TRBJ2-7 | TRBV7-3 | ASSSGTGREQY
NA | TRBJ2-1 | TRBV27 | ASRLSGSSYNEQF
NA | TRBJ2-1 | TRBV7-8 | ASSFLSGRPSNEQF